These T cell receptor beta chains were read from a single sample in a study of shared clonotypes between healthy human individuals. Generated by immunoSEQ multiplex PCR, the TCRdb table keeps only in-frame clones and is missing some. The data show roughly 530,000 clones, 95% to 97% seen once. The sequencing sample was made of naive CD4+ T cells sorted from blood. All receptors derive from a woman in her twenties or thirties in good health. The CDR3 runs from the conserved cysteine through the conserved F or W. A D gene is named only where the DNA matches it firmly. Clone size, where shown, is once, few, many, or a class for clones that have expanded.

clone size	D gene	J gene	V gene	CDR3 protein	CDR3 DNA
NA	TRBD1	TRBJ2-7	TRBV6-9	CASPKRRTGAHEQYF	TGTGCCAGCCCAAAAAGGCGAACAGGGGCCCACGAGCAGTACTTC
NA	NA	TRBJ2-7	TRBV6-6	CASSYTASSYEQYF	TGTGCCAGCAGTTACACCGCGAGCTCCTACGAGCAGTACTTC
NA	TRBD2	TRBJ2-7	TRBV10-1	CASSESEPGLAGEQYF	TGCGCCAGCAGTGAGTCCGAACCGGGACTAGCAGGCGAGCAGTACTTC
NA	NA	TRBJ2-3	TRBV11-1	CASSLGGEADTQYF	TGTGCCAGCAGCTTAGGGGGAGAGGCAGATACGCAGTATTTT
once	NA	TRBJ2-7	TRBV28	CASSSPRAATYEQYF	TGTGCCAGCAGTTCCCCCAGGGCGGCTACCTACGAGCAGTACTTC
NA	NA	TRBJ2-5	TRBV5-1	CASSLEGETQYF	TGCGCCAGCAGCTTGGAGGGAGAGACCCAGTACTTC
NA	TRBD2	TRBJ2-1	TRBV10-3	CAISGLGQGRLAGATYNEQFF	TGTGCCATCAGTGGGTTAGGACAGGGCAGACTAGCGGGAGCAACTTACAATGAGCAGTTCTTC
NA	NA	TRBJ1-1	TRBV19	CASSTTSGGPEAFF	TGTGCCAGTAGTACGACCTCGGGGGGGCCTGAAGCTTTCTTT
once	NA	TRBJ2-2	TRBV18	CASSQGNTGELFF	TGTGCCAGCTCACAAGGGAACACCGGGGAGCTGTTTTTT
NA	NA	TRBJ1-1	TRBV6-1	CATSRTEAFF	TGTGCCACCAGTCGGACTGAAGCTTTCTTT
NA	NA	TRBJ1-5	TRBV2	CASSDVLGDQPQHF	TGTGCCAGCAGTGATGTTCTGGGGGATCAGCCCCAGCATTTT
NA	NA	TRBJ2-1	TRBV5-6	CASSWDTGTLYNEQFF	TGTGCCAGCAGCTGGGATACCGGGACTCTTTACAATGAGCAGTTCTTC
NA	TRBD1	TRBJ1-4	TRBV2	CANRGGGEKLFF	TGTGCCAACAGGGGCGGGGGTGAAAAACTGTTTTTT
once	NA	TRBJ1-5	TRBV4-1	CASSQDPAIYSNQPQHF	TGCGCCAGCAGCCAAGATCCGGCAATCTATAGCAATCAGCCCCAGCATTTT
NA	NA	TRBJ1-1	TRBV7-8	CASSLKRGQGVSEAFF	TGTGCCAGCAGTCTTAAACGCGGGCAGGGAGTTAGTGAAGCTTTCTTT
NA	NA	TRBJ1-1	TRBV27	CASSWGVGSGADTEAFF	TGTGCCAGCAGTTGGGGGGTGGGGTCGGGTGCGGACACTGAAGCTTTCTTT
NA	TRBD1	TRBJ2-7	TRBV11-2	CASSSSRDRVYEQYF	TGTGCCAGCAGCTCCTCCCGGGACAGGGTCTACGAGCAGTACTTC
NA	NA	TRBJ1-1	TRBV6-6	CASTLGGTEAFF	TGTGCCAGCACACTAGGGGGAACTGAAGCTTTCTTT
NA	TRBD1	TRBJ1-1	TRBV2	CASSDRVSTEAFF	TGTGCCAGCTCCGACAGGGTTAGTACTGAAGCTTTCTTT
NA	NA	TRBJ2-5	TRBV28	CASKKNEETQYF	TGTGCCAGCAAAAAGAACGAGGAGACCCAGTACTTC
NA	NA	TRBJ2-5	TRBV25-1	CASSEYKFSETQYF	TGTGCTAGCAGTGAATATAAGTTTTCAGAGACCCAGTACTTC
once	NA	TRBJ1-3	TRBV18	CASSREDSGNTIYF	TGTGCCAGCTCACGCGAAGACTCTGGAAACACCATATATTTT
NA	NA	TRBJ1-1	TRBV5-1	CASSRGVGTEAFF	TGCGCCAGCAGCCGAGGGGTGGGCACTGAAGCTTTCTTT
NA	NA	TRBJ1-4	TRBV30	CAWAHRRVLNEKLFF	TGTGCCTGGGCCCACCGCAGGGTCTTAAATGAAAAACTGTTTTTT